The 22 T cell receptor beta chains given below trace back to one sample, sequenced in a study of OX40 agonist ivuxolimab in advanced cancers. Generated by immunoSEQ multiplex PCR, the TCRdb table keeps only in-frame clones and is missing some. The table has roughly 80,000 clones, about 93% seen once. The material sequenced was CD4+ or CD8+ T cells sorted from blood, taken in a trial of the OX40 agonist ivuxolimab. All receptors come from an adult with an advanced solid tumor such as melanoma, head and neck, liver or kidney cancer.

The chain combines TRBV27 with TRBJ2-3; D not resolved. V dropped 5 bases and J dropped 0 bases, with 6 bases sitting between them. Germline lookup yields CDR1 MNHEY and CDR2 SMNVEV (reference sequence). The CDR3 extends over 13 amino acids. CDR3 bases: TGTGCCAGCAGTACCGACAGCACAGATACGCAGTATTTT. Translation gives CASSTDSTDTQYF.

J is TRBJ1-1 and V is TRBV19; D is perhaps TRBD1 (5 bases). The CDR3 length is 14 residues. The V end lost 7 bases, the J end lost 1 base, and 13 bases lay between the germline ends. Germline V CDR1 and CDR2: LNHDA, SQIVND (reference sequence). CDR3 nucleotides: TGTGCCAGTAAGGTTGGGGCCTCGAACACTGAAGCTTTCTTT. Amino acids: CASKVGASNTEAFF.

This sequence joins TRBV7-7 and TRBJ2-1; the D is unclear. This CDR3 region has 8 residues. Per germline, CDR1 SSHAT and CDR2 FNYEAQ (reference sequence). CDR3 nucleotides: TGTGCAAACAATGAGCAGTTCTTC. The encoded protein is CANNEQFF.

The CDR3 DNA reads as TGCGCCAGCAGCCCAACTTTAGACGGCCGCTATGGCTACACCTTC. It translates to CASSPTLDGRYGYTF. The chain combines TRBV4-3 with TRBJ1-2; D call uncertain. Germline CDR1 LGHNA, CDR2 YSLEER. V shed 4 bases and J shed 4 bases, with 16 bases lying between them. This CDR3 contains 15 residues.

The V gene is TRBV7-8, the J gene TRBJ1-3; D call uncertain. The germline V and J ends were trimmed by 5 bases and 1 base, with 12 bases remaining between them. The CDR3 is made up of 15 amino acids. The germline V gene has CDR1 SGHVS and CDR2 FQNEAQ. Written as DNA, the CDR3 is TGTGCCAGCAGCAAAGATCGCAGTTCTGGAAACACCATATATTTT. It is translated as CASSKDRSSGNTIYF.

CDR3 sequence (DNA): TGTGCCAGCAGCTTTGGACTCTCCCTCTCCTACGAGCAGTACTTC. It yields the protein CASSFGLSLSYEQYF. The rearrangement links TRBV7-2 to TRBJ2-7; tentative D call: TRBD2 (5 bases). Germline assignment: CDR1 SGHTA and CDR2 FQGNSA. The CDR3 loop spans 15 amino acids. Trimming took 3 bases from V and 0 from J, leaving 12 bases between them.

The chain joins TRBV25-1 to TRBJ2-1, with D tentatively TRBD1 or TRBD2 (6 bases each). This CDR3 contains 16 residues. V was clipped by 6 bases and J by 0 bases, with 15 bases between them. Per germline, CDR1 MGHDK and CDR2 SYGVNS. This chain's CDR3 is CASSPRGASSYNEQFF. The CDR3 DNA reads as TGTGCCAGCAGCCCGAGGGGGGCTAGCTCCTACAATGAGCAGTTCTTC.

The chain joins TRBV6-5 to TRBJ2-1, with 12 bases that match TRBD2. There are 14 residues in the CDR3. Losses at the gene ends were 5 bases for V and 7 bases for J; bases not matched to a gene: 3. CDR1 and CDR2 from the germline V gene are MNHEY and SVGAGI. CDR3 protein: CASSGLAGKNEQFF. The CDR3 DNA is TGTGCCAGCAGTGGACTAGCGGGAAAGAATGAGCAGTTCTTC.

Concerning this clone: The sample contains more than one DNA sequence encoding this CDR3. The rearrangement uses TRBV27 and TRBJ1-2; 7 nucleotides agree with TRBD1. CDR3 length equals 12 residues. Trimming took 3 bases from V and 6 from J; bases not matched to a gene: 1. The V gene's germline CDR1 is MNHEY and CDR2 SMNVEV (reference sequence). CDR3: CASSLTGNGYTF. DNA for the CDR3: TGTGCCAGCAGTTTGACAGGGAATGGCTACACCTTC.

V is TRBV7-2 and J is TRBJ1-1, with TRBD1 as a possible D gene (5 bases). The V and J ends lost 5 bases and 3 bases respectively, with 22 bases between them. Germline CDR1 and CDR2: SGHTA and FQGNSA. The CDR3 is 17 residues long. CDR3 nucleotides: TGTGCCAGCAGCCCACACCCCCTAACGACAGACTACACTGAAGCTTTCTTT. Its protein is CASSPHPLTTDYTEAFF.

The CDR3 DNA is TGTGCCAGCAGCGACCCGGGACTAGCGGGAGTAAACACCGGGGAGCTGTTTTTT. Protein product: CASSDPGLAGVNTGELFF. The chain has TRBV9 and TRBJ2-2; 14 positions match TRBD2. Germline trimming cut 3 bases from V and 2 bases from J; bases unmatched to any gene: 6. The CDR3 has 18 residues. Germline CDR1 and CDR2: SGDLS and YYNGEE. Full variable domain (remainder filled in from reference TRBV9 and TRBJ2-2): DSGVTQTPKHLITATGQRVTLRCSPRSGDLSVYWYQQSLDQGLQFLIQYYNGEERAKGNILERFSAQQFPDLHSELNLSSLELGDSALYFCASSDPGLAGVNTGELFFGEGSRLTVL.

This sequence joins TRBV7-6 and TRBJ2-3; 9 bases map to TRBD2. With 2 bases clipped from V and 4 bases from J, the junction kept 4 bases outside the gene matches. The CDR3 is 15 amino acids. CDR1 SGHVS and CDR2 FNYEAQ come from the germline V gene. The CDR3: CASSLRGGGPDTQYF. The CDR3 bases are TGTGCCAGCAGCTTACGCGGGGGGGGGCCAGATACGCAGTATTTT.

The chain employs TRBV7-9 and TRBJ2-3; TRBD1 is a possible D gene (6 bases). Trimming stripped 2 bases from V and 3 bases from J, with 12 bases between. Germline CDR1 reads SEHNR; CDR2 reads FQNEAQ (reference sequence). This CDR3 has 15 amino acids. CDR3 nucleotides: TGTGCCAGCAGCTTACAGGGGAGCTGGACAGATACGCAGTATTTT. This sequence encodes CASSLQGSWTDTQYF.

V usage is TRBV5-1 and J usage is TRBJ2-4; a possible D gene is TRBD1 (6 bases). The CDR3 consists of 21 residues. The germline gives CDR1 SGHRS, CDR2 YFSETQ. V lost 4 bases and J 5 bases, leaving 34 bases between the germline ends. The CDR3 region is CASSRIPQQEAGAVRENIQYF. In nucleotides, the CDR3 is TGCGCCAGCAGCCGAATCCCCCAGCAGGAGGCAGGGGCAGTGAGGGAAAACATTCAGTACTTC.

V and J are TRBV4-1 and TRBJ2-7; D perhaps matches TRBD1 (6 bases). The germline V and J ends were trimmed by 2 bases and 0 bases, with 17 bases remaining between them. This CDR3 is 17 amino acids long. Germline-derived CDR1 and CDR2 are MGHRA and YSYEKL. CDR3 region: CASSQLLGQSSSYEQYF. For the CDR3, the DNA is TGCGCCAGCAGCCAACTGCTCGGACAGTCTAGCTCCTACGAGCAGTACTTC.

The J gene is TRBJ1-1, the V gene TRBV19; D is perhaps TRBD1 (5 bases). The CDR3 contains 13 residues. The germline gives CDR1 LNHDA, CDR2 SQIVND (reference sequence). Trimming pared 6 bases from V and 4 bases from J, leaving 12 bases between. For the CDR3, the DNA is TGTGCCAGTAGCCCCACGGGGGGCACTGAAGCTTTCTTT. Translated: CASSPTGGTEAFF.

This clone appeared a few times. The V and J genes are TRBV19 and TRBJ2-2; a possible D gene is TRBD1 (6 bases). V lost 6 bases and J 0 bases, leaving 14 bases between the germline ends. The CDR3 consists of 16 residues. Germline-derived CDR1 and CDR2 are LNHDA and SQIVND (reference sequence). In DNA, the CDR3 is TGTGCCAGTAGACTTCACGGGACACCGAACACCGGGGAGCTGTTTTTT. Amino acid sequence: CASRLHGTPNTGELFF.

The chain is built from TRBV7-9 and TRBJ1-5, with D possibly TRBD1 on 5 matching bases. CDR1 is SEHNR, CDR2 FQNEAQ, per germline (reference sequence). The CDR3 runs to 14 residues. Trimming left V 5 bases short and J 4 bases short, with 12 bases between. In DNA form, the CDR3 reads TGTGCCAGCAGCCCCGGGGGGAGTAATCAGCCCCAGCATTTT. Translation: CASSPGGSNQPQHF. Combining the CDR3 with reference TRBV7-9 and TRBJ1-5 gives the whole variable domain DTGVSQNPRHKITKRGQNVTFRCDPISEHNRLYWYRQTLGQGPEFLTYFQNEAQLEKSRLLSDRFSAERPKGSFSTLEIQRTEQGDSAMYLCASSPGGSNQPQHFGDGTRLSIL.

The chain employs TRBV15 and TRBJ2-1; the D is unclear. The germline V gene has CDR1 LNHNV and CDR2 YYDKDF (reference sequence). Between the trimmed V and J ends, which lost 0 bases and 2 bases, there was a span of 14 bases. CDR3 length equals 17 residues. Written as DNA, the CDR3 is TGTGCCACCAGCAGAGACACGAGGCGGATCGCCTACAATGAGCAGTTCTTC. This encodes CATSRDTRRIAYNEQFF. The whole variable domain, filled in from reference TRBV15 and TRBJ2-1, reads DAMVIQNPRYQVTQFGKPVTLSCSQTLNHNVMYWYQQKSSQAPKLLFHYYDKDFNNEADTPDNFQSRRPNTSFCFLDIRSPGLGDTAMYLCATSRDTRRIAYNEQFFGPGTRLTVL.

Here the CDR3 DNA reads TGTGCCAGCAGCTTCCGGGGAAGGTCCTACGAGCAGTACTTC. It is translated as CASSFRGRSYEQYF. The chain combines TRBV5-8 with TRBJ2-7; weak D call: TRBD2 (5 bases). The CDR3 consists of 14 residues. The germline gives CDR1 SGHTS, CDR2 YDEGEE. V gave up 2 bases and J gave up 1 base, with 10 bases separating them.

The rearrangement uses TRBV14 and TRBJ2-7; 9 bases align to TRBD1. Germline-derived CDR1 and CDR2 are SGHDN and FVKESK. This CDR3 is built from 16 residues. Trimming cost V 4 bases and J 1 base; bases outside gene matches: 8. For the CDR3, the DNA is TGTGCCAGCAGCCGCAGGGTGGGACAGGGATCCTACGAGCAGTACTTC. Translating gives CASSRRVGQGSYEQYF.

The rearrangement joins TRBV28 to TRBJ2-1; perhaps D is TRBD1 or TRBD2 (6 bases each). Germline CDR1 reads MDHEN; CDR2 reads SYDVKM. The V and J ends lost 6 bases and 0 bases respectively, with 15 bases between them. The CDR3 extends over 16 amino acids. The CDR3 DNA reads TGTGCCAGCAGACTAAGGGGGAGGAGCTCCTACAATGAGCAGTTCTTC. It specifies CASRLRGRSSYNEQFF.